The clone carrying this T cell receptor (beta chain) was recorded once. The antigen remains unidentified. Disease duration under 2 months; hyperthyroidism patients were aged 18 to 65. Exclusion of patients followed from uncontrolled infection, other autoimmune disease, pregnancy or lactation. This CDR3 is 15 amino acids long. Trimming stripped 6 bases from V and 6 bases from J, with 15 bases between. The germline V gene encodes CDR1 MDHEN and CDR2 SYDVKM. This specimen comes from a study of T cells in Graves' hyperthyroidism and ophthalmopathy. Whole-study findings and limits: Also found in blood were most expanded thyroid clonotypes above 0.001. Through a model of 13 V-J features, ophthalmopathy was separated from stable hyperthyroidism.

Researchers took RNA transcripts and amplified the TCR beta CDR3 regions from them. TCR CDR3 regions were first amplified by RT-PCR with HTBI primers. MiXCR, run by TCRdb on the multiplex PCR reads, gives a single entry per CDR3 protein. The table has some 250,000 distinct CDR3 sequences, roughly 15% seen once. Source material: blood. V and J are TRBV28 and TRBJ1-6, with D possibly being TRBD1 (5 bases). This clonotype was obtained from a woman aged 40-49 years with Graves' hyperthyroidism that later progressed to Graves' ophthalmopathy. CDR3 sequence (DNA): TGTGCCAGCAGACTTCAACTCGGGGGTAATTCACCCCTCCACTTT. It translates to CASRLQLGGNSPLHF.